The 18 T cell receptor beta chains listed next were all sequenced from one sample in a study of T cell repertoires in cytomegalovirus infection (dated by TCRdb to 2018 to 2020). For sequencing, an Illumina HiSeq 1500 was employed. TCRdb applied fastp at Q25 and MiXCR to the public reads, then kept only in-frame beta chains. Entries that share a CDR3 protein sequence are merged under the most common genes and DNA. The sample profile shows tens of thousands of distinct CDR3 sequences; more than 20% of them were found once. Of the sample, roughly 50% falls within the top ten clones. These receptors' targets are unknown. The intended sense of this specimen's treatment or condition label: in vitro stimulation with specific CMV peptide epitopes to enrich CMV-specific T cells. The material was CD8+ T cells from cultured PBMCs, obtained from culture after CMV antigen stimulation. All receptors derive from a human donor in good health (CMV status not recorded). Some clones in this sample may be carry-over from other donors' samples.

In its sample, this clonotype was seen many times. This chain links TRBV7-8 with TRBJ2-5, with a tentative D call TRBD2 (5 bases). The V gene lost 8 bases and the J gene lost 2 bases, with 21 bases spanning the gap. The CDR3 runs to 16 residues. CDR1 SGHVS and CDR2 FQNEAQ come from the germline V gene. The CDR3 nucleotides read TGTGCCAGCTCCAGCTCGGGGTTTAGAATTCAAGAGACCCAGTACTTC. Translating it yields CASSSSGFRIQETQYF.

This clonotype was observed at least ten times. The rearrangement joins TRBV6-6 to TRBJ2-3; the D is unclear. V lost 7 bases and J 3 bases, leaving 8 bases between the germline ends. The CDR3 has 12 residues. Per germline, CDR1 MNHNY and CDR2 SVGAGI (reference sequence). CDR3 coding DNA: TGTGCCAGCAATCGGGCGACAGATACGCAGTATTTT. Translating it yields CASNRATDTQYF.

The V and J genes are TRBV30 and TRBJ2-7; no clear D. Germline V gene sequence: CDR1 GTSNPN, CDR2 SVGIG (reference sequence). With 5 bases removed from V and 7 bases from J, the gap between germline ends came to 15 bases. The CDR3 runs 12 residues. CDR3 sequence (DNA): TGTGCCTGGTCACCCTCCGGCGTTGAGCAGTACTTC. This sequence encodes CAWSPSGVEQYF. Supplemented by reference TRBV30 and TRBJ2-7, the full variable domain reads SQTIHQWPATLVQPVGSPLSLECTVEGTSNPNLYWYRQAAGRGLQLLFYSVGIGQISSEVPQNLSASRPQDRQFILSSKKLLLSDSGFYLCAWSPSGVEQYFGPGTRLTVT.

This clonotype showed up many times. This chain connects TRBV5-5 to TRBJ2-5, with TRBD2 identical over 8 bases. After removal of 4 bases from V and 7 bases from J, the junction contained 27 bases not matched to a gene. CDR3 length equals 20 residues. Germline CDR1 and CDR2: SGHKS and YYEKEE (reference sequence). CDR3 bases: TGTGCCAGCAGCGCTTCGGGTTCGGACCCGGGAGCGGGAGTAGGTGTGACCCAGTACTTC. Protein product: CASSASGSDPGAGVGVTQYF. The complete variable domain, with remaining parts taken from reference TRBV5-5 and TRBJ2-5, reads DAGVTQSPTHLIKTRGQQVTLRCSPISGHKSVSWYQQVLGQGPQFIFQYYEKEERGRGNFPDRFSARQFPNYSSELNVNALLLGDSALYLCASSASGSDPGAGVGVTQYFGPGTRLLVL.

V and J are TRBV28 and TRBJ2-7; D might be TRBD2 (7 bases). V lost 2 bases to trimming and J lost 6 bases, with 14 bases between them. Germline V gene data show CDR1 as MDHEN and CDR2 as SYDVKM. This CDR3 is built from 14 residues. CDR3 region: CASSLEGGRSEQYF. CDR3 in DNA: TGTGCCAGCAGTTTAGAGGGGGGGCGGTCCGAGCAGTACTTC. Drawing the rest from reference TRBV28 and TRBJ2-7, the complete variable domain is DVKVTQSSRYLVKRTGEKVFLECVQDMDHENMFWYRQDPGLGLRLIYFSYDVKMKEKGDIPEGYSVSREKKERFSLILESASTNQTSMYLCASSLEGGRSEQYFGPGTRLTVT.

The chain is built from TRBV6-6 and TRBJ1-1; no reliable D call. The CDR3 runs to 11 residues. V lost 4 bases to trimming and J lost 7 bases, with 7 bases between them. Germline CDR1 is MNHNY and CDR2 is SVGAGI (reference sequence). CDR3 sequence (DNA): TGTGCCAGCAGTTCGGGGTTTGAAGCTTTCTTT. Translation: CASSSGFEAFF.

This chain connects TRBV12-3 or TRBV12-4 to TRBJ2-5; D may be TRBD1 or TRBD2 (5 bases each). The CDR3 has 16 residues. The ends were cut back, 4 bases at V and 4 bases at J, with 19 bases in the middle. This CDR3 is CASSSALGRLVETQYF. CDR3 bases: TGTGCCAGCAGTTCGGCCCTGGGACGGTTGGTAGAGACCCAGTACTTC.

This clonotype was detected ten times or more. The rearrangement joins TRBV7-8 to TRBJ1-5, with D possibly TRBD1 on 6 matching bases. From germline, CDR1 is SGHVS and CDR2 FQNEAQ. V was pared by 1 base and J by 2 bases, with 18 bases between. This CDR3 region has 18 residues. The CDR3 region is CASSLVQGIDYGNQPQHF. The CDR3 DNA sequence: TGTGCCAGCAGCTTAGTTCAGGGGATCGATTATGGCAATCAGCCCCAGCATTTT. The full variable domain, with the rest looked up from reference TRBV7-8 and TRBJ1-5, is GAGVSQSPRYKVAKRGQDVALRCDPISGHVSLFWYQQALGQGPEFLTYFQNEAQLDKSGLPSDRFFAERPEGSVSTLKIQRTQQEDSAVYLCASSLVQGIDYGNQPQHFGDGTRLSIL.

Sample share makes this clonotype medium-sized. The V and J genes are TRBV20-1 and TRBJ2-1, with 16 nucleotides matching TRBD2. Germline assignment: CDR1 DFQATT and CDR2 SNEGSKA (reference sequence). The CDR3 totals 17 residues. Germline trimming cut 6 bases from V and 7 bases from J; bases unmatched to any gene: 12. The CDR3 region has the DNA TGCAGTGCCCCCGGGACTAGCGGGAGGGCCGGGGGGAATGAGCAGTTCTTC. It encodes CSAPGTSGRAGGNEQFF.

This clonotype was recorded a few times. The V call is TRBV2, the J call TRBJ2-2; D possibly matches TRBD1 or TRBD2 (5 bases each). V lost 7 bases to trimming and J lost 6 bases, with 12 bases between them. The CDR3 has 13 amino acids. Germline assignment: CDR1 SNHLY and CDR2 FYNNEI. The CDR3 bases are TGTGCCAGCACGGGAAGGGGCGCCGGGGAGCTGTTTTTT. It specifies CASTGRGAGELFF.

This chain uses TRBV14 with TRBJ2-5; TRBD2 aligns across 8 bases. The CDR3 totals 15 residues. Trimming cost V 0 bases and J 4 bases; bases outside gene matches: 4. Germline loops: CDR1 SGHDN, CDR2 FVKESK. CDR3 loop: CASSQDRTSRETQYF. Written as DNA, the CDR3 is TGTGCCAGCAGCCAAGATAGGACTAGCCGAGAGACCCAGTACTTC.

This clonotype was counted only a few times. The chain joins TRBV7-9 to TRBJ1-6, with 7 bases lining up with TRBD1. The CDR3 spans 17 residues. Per the germline V gene, CDR1 is SEHNR and CDR2 is FQNEAQ (reference sequence). The V gene end was trimmed by 2 bases and the J gene end by 0 bases; junction bases not matched to a gene: 4. The CDR3: CASSLSDRSSYNSPLHF. The CDR3 bases are TGTGCCAGCAGCTTATCGGACAGGAGCTCCTATAATTCACCCCTCCACTTT.

The CDR3 DNA reads as TGTGCCAGCACCCCAGCGGGCAATCAGCCCCAGCATTTT. Amino acids: CASTPAGNQPQHF. The chain recombines TRBV12-3 or TRBV12-4 with TRBJ1-5, with D uncertain. Trimming left V 7 bases short and J 2 bases short, with 9 bases between. The CDR3 extends over 13 amino acids.

There are a few counts of this clonotype. The V gene is TRBV12-3 or TRBV12-4, the J gene TRBJ1-4; maybe TRBD1 (6 bases). This CDR3 has 14 amino acids. With 5 bases removed from V and 7 bases from J, the gap between germline ends came to 14 bases. The CDR3 reads CASSKTGHPEKLFF. DNA for the CDR3: TGTGCCAGCAGTAAAACGGGACACCCTGAAAAACTGTTTTTT.

The chain employs TRBV15 and TRBJ2-1, with TRBD2 as a possible D gene (7 bases). This CDR3 comprises 15 residues. Germline CDR1 LNHNV, CDR2 YYDKDF (reference sequence). The V gene lost 5 bases and the J gene lost 1 base, with 12 bases spanning the gap. CDR3 sequence (DNA): TGTGCCACCAGCGGCGGGGGCCAGTCCTACAATGAGCAGTTCTTC. This sequence encodes CATSGGGQSYNEQFF.

This clonotype was seen many times. This chain uses TRBV28 with TRBJ1-1; 8 bases fit TRBD1. The CDR3 has 17 amino acids. Germline CDR1 MDHEN, CDR2 SYDVKM. The V and J ends lost 6 bases and 0 bases, in that order; junction bases with no gene match: 12. CDR3 DNA sequence: TGTGCCAGCAGGTCCGAAACGACAGGGGCCTTGAACACTGAAGCTTTCTTT. This encodes CASRSETTGALNTEAFF.

This clonotype was recorded a few times. The CDR3 reads CASSVGTRNLAKNIQYF. CDR3 nucleotide sequence: TGTGCCAGCAGCGTCGGGACAAGAAATTTAGCCAAAAACATTCAGTACTTC. The chain combines TRBV11-2 with TRBJ2-4; D is perhaps TRBD1 (6 bases). CDR1 is SGHAT and CDR2 is FQNNGV in the germline V gene. The CDR3 has 17 residues. The germline V and J ends were trimmed by 5 bases and 0 bases, with 17 bases remaining between them. The whole variable domain, filled in from reference TRBV11-2 and TRBJ2-4, reads EAGVAQSPRYKIIEKRQSVAFWCNPISGHATLYWYQQILGQGPKLLIQFQNNGVVDDSQLPKDRFSAERLKGVDSTLKIQPAKLEDSAVYLCASSVGTRNLAKNIQYFGAGTRLSVL.

As to this clonotype: Compared with germline, one end of the junction differs, possibly owing to a read error. The V and J genes are TRBV11-2 and TRBJ2-1; D ambiguous. The CDR3 extends over 12 amino acids. Germline lookup yields CDR1 SGHAT and CDR2 FQNNGV. The CDR3 nucleotides are TGTGTCAGCAGCTTAGGGTGGGATATACAGTTCTTC. Protein product: CVSSLGWDIQFF.